This section outlines one TCR beta chain sequence together with its context. There are 14 residues in the CDR3. The germline V gene has CDR1 MGHRA and CDR2 YSYEKL. V shed 3 bases, J shed 4 bases, and the junction held 6 bases outside the gene matches. Sequenced by immunoSEQ multiplex PCR; TCRdb stores in-frame clones only, minus some. The sample carries approximately 140,000 clones, roughly 89% recorded once. This entry is derived from a study of T cell responses to AZD1222 COVID-19 vaccine. The starting material was peripheral blood, obtained on day 0 of AZD1222 vaccination. The chain combines TRBV4-1 with TRBJ2-7; 7 bases fit TRBD1. The clonotype originates from an adult in good health. CDR3 DNA sequence: TGCGCCAGCAGCCATACGACAGGGATGTACGAGCAGTACTTC. Translating gives CASSHTTGMYEQYF.